This T cell receptor (beta chain) was sequenced in a study of T cells in localized non-small cell lung cancer. CDR1 and CDR2 from the germline V gene are SGHRS and YFSETQ. The length of the CDR3 is 15 residues. With 4 bases removed from V and 6 bases from J, the gap between germline ends came to 16 bases. Assay used: immunoSEQ multiplex PCR; TCRdb lists only in-frame clones, some missing. The table shows approximately 25,000 clones, with approximately 90% occurring only once. Whole-study results and caveats: Multi-region tumor sequencing was not done, so intratumor heterogeneity could not be excluded. Maximal T cell clonality occurred in uninvolved adjacent lung, with tumor ranking below it. In adjacent lung appeared a median about 57 of the top 100 tumor clones.

To note about this clone: Its antigen is currently unknown.

The source is a woman aged 35 to 75 with stage I lung adenocarcinoma. The material sequenced was peripheral blood, taken before any cancer treatment. This sequence joins TRBV5-1 and TRBJ1-4; D possibly corresponds to TRBD1 (6 bases). For the CDR3, the DNA is TGCGCCAGCAGCCCCAAGGAGCGGACAGATGAAAAACTGTTTTTT. This encodes CASSPKERTDEKLFF.